Described below is a single T cell receptor (beta chain) sequence and its context. The entry originates in a study of blood T cell repertoires in COVID-19. Study background: Specimens from acute and convalescent COVID-19 originated in the United States, Italy and Spain.

The method was immunoSEQ multiplex PCR; TCRdb's version includes in-frame clones alone and lacks a portion of them. Among fewer than 200,000 clones listed, 87% were seen once. Source material: peripheral blood. The receptor comes from a woman in her sixties or seventies with COVID-19, enrolled during active disease.

Here the CDR3 DNA reads TGTGCCAGTAGTGACAGGGGGCTGGACAATGAGCAGTTCTTC. It translates to CASSDRGLDNEQFF. This chain links TRBV19 with TRBJ2-1; TRBD1 aligns across 10 bases. The CDR3 runs to 14 residues. V lost 5 bases and J lost 5; bases outside the gene matches: 3. Germline CDR1 LNHDA, CDR2 SQIVND (reference sequence).